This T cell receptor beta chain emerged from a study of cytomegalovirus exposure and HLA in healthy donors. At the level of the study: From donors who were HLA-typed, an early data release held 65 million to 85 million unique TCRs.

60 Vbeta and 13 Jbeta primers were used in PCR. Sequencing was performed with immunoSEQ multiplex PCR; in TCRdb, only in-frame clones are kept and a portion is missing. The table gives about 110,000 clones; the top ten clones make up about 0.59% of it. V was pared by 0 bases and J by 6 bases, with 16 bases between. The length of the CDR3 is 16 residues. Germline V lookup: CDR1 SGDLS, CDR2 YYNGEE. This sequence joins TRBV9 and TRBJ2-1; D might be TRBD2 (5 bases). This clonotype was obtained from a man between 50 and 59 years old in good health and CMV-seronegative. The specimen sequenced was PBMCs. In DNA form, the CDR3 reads TGTGCCAGCAGCGTAGGAGGGTATAATAGGTTCAATGAGCAGTTCTTC. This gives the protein CASSVGGYNRFNEQFF.